The 29 T cell receptor beta chains below were found in one sample sequenced in a study of T cells expressing NK-cell markers. Following a re-call of the 5' RACE reads, TCRdb has one entry per CDR3 protein and lacks DNA. This sample contains roughly 390,000 distinct CDR3 sequences. The specimen sequenced was blood T cells: a sorted CD56 or NKG2C T cell subset, CD4+ or CD8+ T cells, or bulk PBMC T cells (not recorded which). These receptors all come from a woman between 50 and 59 years old in good health.

This chain uses TRBV28 with TRBJ1-1; TCRdb's assignment of TRBD1 cannot be checked, as there is no DNA. CDR1 is MDHEN and CDR2 is SYDVKM in the germline V gene. The CDR3 totals 20 residues. The CDR3 is CASSLPRNVRTGALNTEAFF.

The CDR3 sequence: CSVTKRTVNIQYF. The chain links TRBV29-1 to TRBJ2-4; no DNA is available, so the TRBD1 call from TCRdb remains unchecked. Germline CDR1 SQVTM, CDR2 ANQGSEA. This CDR3 is built from 13 residues.

CDR3 amino acids: CASSFGGLLAEETQYF. V gene TRBV11-2 combines with J gene TRBJ2-5; TCRdb lists TRBD2, though no DNA is available to test this call. This CDR3 spans 16 amino acids. The germline V gene encodes CDR1 SGHAT and CDR2 FQNNGV.

The chain carries TRBV29-1 and TRBJ1-1. Germline V gene data show CDR1 as SQVTM and CDR2 as ANQGSEA. The CDR3 extends over 14 amino acids. The CDR3: CSVELQTKSTEAFF.

The chain is built from TRBV29-1 and TRBJ2-1; the D call of TRBD1 rests on TCRdb alone, since no DNA is present to check it. The V gene's germline CDR1 is SQVTM and CDR2 ANQGSEA. This CDR3 has 14 residues. This CDR3 is CSVEVPRRPTEQFF.

The rearrangement links TRBV3-1 to TRBJ2-1; TCRdb outputs TRBD1, but without DNA this stays unchecked. The CDR3 spans 16 residues. CDR1 is LGHDT and CDR2 is YNNKEL in the germline V gene (reference sequence). The CDR3 reads CASSHPRGGALDEQFF.

This chain uses TRBV3-1 with TRBJ2-2; TCRdb's D call of TRBD2 is untestable without DNA. CDR1 and CDR2 (germline): LGHDT, YNNKEL (reference sequence). CDR3 size: 16 residues. CDR3 region: CASSPGLAENTGELFF.

V gene TRBV9 combines with J gene TRBJ2-2; TCRdb lists TRBD1, though no DNA is available to test this call. This CDR3 comprises 17 residues. Germline V gene sequence: CDR1 SGDLS, CDR2 YYNGEE. The CDR3 reads CASSEITGTGFSGELFF.

The chain employs TRBV29-1 and TRBJ1-2. From germline, CDR1 is SQVTM and CDR2 ANQGSEA. The CDR3 runs 18 residues. The CDR3 is CSVSPEGVAREEYYGYTF.

V usage is TRBV7-9 and J usage is TRBJ2-7; TCRdb returns TRBD2, unconfirmable since there is no DNA. Germline V gene data show CDR1 as SEHNR and CDR2 as FQNEAQ (reference sequence). This CDR3 is 15 amino acids long. The CDR3 loop is CASSSLDYPDYEQYF. The variable domain in full, with the rest retrieved from reference TRBV7-9 and TRBJ2-7, is DTGVSQNPRHKITKRGQNVTFRCDPISEHNRLYWYRQTLGQGPEFLTYFQNEAQLEKSRLLSDRFSAERPKGSFSTLEIQRTEQGDSAMYLCASSSLDYPDYEQYFGPGTRLTVT.

The rearrangement joins TRBV20-1 to TRBJ2-7; the TCRdb call, TRBD2, lacks DNA for checking. Germline V gene lookup returns CDR1 DFQATT and CDR2 SNEGSKA (reference sequence). This CDR3 has 16 amino acids. The CDR3 sequence is CSASVVAGGPGHEQYF.

The genes are TRBV12-3 or TRBV12-4 and TRBJ2-2; TCRdb reports TRBD1, a call that lacks DNA to check it against. This CDR3 is built from 14 residues. CDR3 region: CASRVGRRTGELFF.

The rearrangement joins TRBV6-2 or TRBV6-3 to TRBJ2-1. The CDR3 is 12 amino acids. Per germline, CDR1 MNHEY and CDR2 SVGEGT. The CDR3 here is CASSYTLDEQFF.

The V and J genes are TRBV10-3 and TRBJ2-1; the D call from TCRdb, TRBD2, cannot be confirmed without DNA. Germline CDR1 and CDR2: ENHRY and SYGVKD. The CDR3 totals 15 residues. CDR3 in amino acids: CAISQQGPSYNEQFF.

This chain connects TRBV5-6 to TRBJ2-2; TCRdb reports TRBD1, a call that lacks DNA to check it against. Germline CDR1 SGHDT, CDR2 YYEEEE. The CDR3 extends over 16 amino acids. The CDR3 loop reads CASSLGQAGNTGELFF.

The rearrangement uses TRBV5-1 and TRBJ2-7; TCRdb reports TRBD2, a call that lacks DNA to check it against. The CDR3 is 13 amino acids. Germline-derived CDR1 and CDR2 are SGHRS and YFSETQ. The CDR3 here is CASSFGGGWEQYF.

The genes are TRBV6-1 and TRBJ2-7. Per the germline V gene, CDR1 is MNHNS and CDR2 is SASEGT. The CDR3 runs to 15 residues. CDR3 residues: CASSEVFGRTYEQYF.

The chain combines TRBV7-9 with TRBJ2-1; TCRdb's D gene call, TRBD1, goes unchecked for lack of DNA. In germline, CDR1 is SEHNR, CDR2 FQNEAQ (reference sequence). The CDR3 consists of 13 residues. CDR3 sequence: CASQGGTYNEQFF.

The V and J genes are TRBV5-1 and TRBJ1-2; TCRdb returns TRBD1, unconfirmable since there is no DNA. This CDR3 is 14 amino acids long. From germline, CDR1 is SGHRS and CDR2 YFSETQ. The chain's CDR3 is CASSLNRGVDGYTF.

This chain joins TRBV12-3 or TRBV12-4 and TRBJ1-3; TCRdb indicates TRBD1, and absent DNA this call remains unverified. The CDR3 spans 15 residues. This chain's CDR3 is CASSQTGQTGNTIYF.

The chain carries TRBV5-1 and TRBJ2-7; lacking DNA, the TRBD2 call made by TCRdb goes unchecked. The V gene's germline CDR1 is SGHRS and CDR2 YFSETQ. The CDR3 totals 15 residues. Here the CDR3 reads CASSGGTSGKYEQYF.

The rearrangement links TRBV5-1 to TRBJ2-1. Germline CDR1 SGHRS, CDR2 YFSETQ. The CDR3 has 16 amino acids. CDR3: CASSFDTNSPHNEQFF.

The V call is TRBV9, the J call TRBJ2-3. Germline CDR1 and CDR2: SGDLS and YYNGEE. The CDR3 sequence is 13 residues long. CDR3 loop: CASSTSSTDTQYF.

The chain recombines TRBV29-1 with TRBJ2-2; TCRdb returns TRBD2, unconfirmable since there is no DNA. The CDR3 consists of 12 residues. Per the germline V gene, CDR1 is SQVTM and CDR2 is ANQGSEA. The CDR3 here is CSVDSEAGELFF.

The V gene is TRBV27, the J gene TRBJ1-1. This CDR3 contains 17 residues. Germline V gene lookup returns CDR1 MNHEY and CDR2 SMNVEV (reference sequence). The chain's CDR3 is CASSLSMRALGDTEAFF.

The chain recombines TRBV20-1 with TRBJ1-1; TCRdb lists TRBD1, though no DNA is available to test this call. CDR1 and CDR2 from the germline V gene are DFQATT and SNEGSKA (reference sequence). This CDR3 is 11 amino acids long. The chain's CDR3 is CSATFPAEAFF.

This sequence joins TRBV5-1 and TRBJ1-2; TCRdb picks TRBD1, but there is no DNA to check that call. CDR3 length equals 13 residues. Germline V gene lookup returns CDR1 SGHRS and CDR2 YFSETQ. The CDR3: CASSLKPGLGYTF.

V usage is TRBV6-1 and J usage is TRBJ2-5; checking the TCRdb D call of TRBD2 is not possible without DNA. There are 14 residues in the CDR3. Germline CDR1 is MNHNS and CDR2 is SASEGT. The CDR3: CASSDGLAVKTQYF.

The chain couples TRBV3-1 to TRBJ2-7. The CDR3 extends over 13 amino acids. Germline assignment: CDR1 LGHDT and CDR2 YNNKEL (reference sequence). This chain's CDR3 is CASSQVLTYEQYF.